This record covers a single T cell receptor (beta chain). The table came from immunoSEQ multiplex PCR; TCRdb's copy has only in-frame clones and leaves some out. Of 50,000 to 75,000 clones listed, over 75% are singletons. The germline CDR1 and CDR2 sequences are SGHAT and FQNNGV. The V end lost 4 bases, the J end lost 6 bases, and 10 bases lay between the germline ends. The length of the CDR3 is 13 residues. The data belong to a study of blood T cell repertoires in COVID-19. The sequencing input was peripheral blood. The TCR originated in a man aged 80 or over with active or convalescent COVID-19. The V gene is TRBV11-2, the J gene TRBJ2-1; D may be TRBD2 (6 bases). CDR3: CASSSTSRNEQFF. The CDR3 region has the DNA TGTGCCAGCAGCTCGACTAGTCGCAATGAGCAGTTCTTC.